The rows below give T cell receptor beta chains drawn from one sample of a study of CD8 T cells in ankylosing spondylitis. In TCRdb, the 5' RACE reads were re-called with MiXCR into one record per CDR3 protein. The table shows 150,000 or so distinct CDR3 sequences, with 18% occurring only once. The sequenced sample consisted of blood, either unsorted or a sorted T cell fraction (not recorded which). The receptor source for this set is a male donor with ankylosing spondylitis or in good health (not recorded which). Each CDR3 is given with its conserved first and last residue. Each record gives: clone size, V gene, J gene, D gene, CDR3 protein, CDR3 DNA. D genes are given only for firm matches. A clone size is listed for some rows: how often the clone was seen (once, few, many), or a class if it is expanded.

many	TRBV5-1	TRBJ2-2	NA	CASSLVLDTGELFF	TGCGCCAGCAGCTTGGTACTGGACACCGGGGAGCTGTTTTTT
many	TRBV20-1	TRBJ2-1	TRBD2	CSATRLAGGPFSYNEQFF	TGCAGTGCTACCCGACTAGCGGGAGGGCCTTTCTCCTACAATGAGCAGTTCTTC
many	TRBV10-3	TRBJ2-2	NA	CAISESGSGELFF	TGTGCCATCAGTGAGTCTGGGTCAGGGGAGCTGTTTTTT
few	TRBV12-3/TRBV12-4	TRBJ2-7	NA	CASSLYGLDPIHEQYF	TGTGCCAGCAGTTTGTACGGCCTCGACCCTATCCACGAGCAGTACTTC
many	TRBV11-2	TRBJ2-6	NA	CASSRSELLDGANVLTF	TGTGCCAGCAGTCGATCCGAACTTCTCGATGGGGCCAACGTCCTGACTTTC
NA	TRBV24-1	TRBJ2-2	NA	CATSDRALGVRGANTGELFF	TGTGCCACCAGTGATCGTGCGTTAGGCGTCCGGGGAGCGAACACCGGGGAGCTGTTTTTT
many	TRBV5-1	TRBJ2-7	TRBD1	CASSTSGGSYEQYF	TGCGCCAGCAGCACCTCAGGGGGCTCCTACGAGCAGTACTTC
few	TRBV30	TRBJ2-5	NA	CAWSEGKGNTQYF	TGTGCCTGGAGTGAAGGGAAAGGAAATACCCAGTACTTC
NA	TRBV6-6	TRBJ1-1	TRBD1	CASSYSRDRNTEAFF	TGTGCCAGCAGTTACTCCCGGGACAGGAACACTGAAGCTTTCTTT
NA	TRBV7-2	TRBJ2-1	TRBD1	CASSLRGGPGSYNEQFF	TGTGCCAGCAGCTTACGAGGGGGCCCGGGCTCCTACAATGAGCAGTTCTTC
few	TRBV5-4	TRBJ1-1	NA	CASSLDRDTEAFF	TGTGCCAGCAGCTTGGACAGAGACACTGAAGCTTTCTTT
NA	TRBV4-2	TRBJ2-1	TRBD2	CASSPGGGAIGRASYNEQFF	TGTGCCAGCAGCCCGGGGGGAGGAGCCATTGGGCGCGCCTCCTACAATGAGCAGTTCTTC
NA	TRBV7-2	TRBJ2-7	TRBD2	CASSSGTSGSVHF	TGTGCCAGCAGCTCCGGGACTAGCGGGAGTGTGCACTTC
many	TRBV5-1	TRBJ2-2	NA	CASTPRIPAMNTGELFF	TGCGCCAGCACCCCCCGAATACCAGCAATGAACACCGGGGAGCTGTTTTTT
many	TRBV10-3	TRBJ2-2	TRBD2	CAISETSGRNTGELFF	TGTGCCATCAGTGAGACTAGCGGGCGGAACACCGGGGAGCTGTTTTTT
NA	TRBV10-2	TRBJ2-5	NA	CATKEGAGVLETQYF	TGCGCCACCAAGGAGGGGGCGGGAGTACTAGAGACCCAGTACTTC
few	TRBV30	TRBJ2-2	TRBD2	CAWTSGRTANTGELFF	TGTGCCTGGACTAGCGGGAGGACCGCGAACACCGGGGAGCTGTTTTTT
NA	TRBV7-9	TRBJ2-2	NA	CASSRNRGTGELFF	TGTGCCAGCAGCCGGAATAGGGGCACCGGGGAGCTGTTTTTT
NA	TRBV28	TRBJ1-5	NA	CATLAGSNQPQHF	TGTGCCACACTGGCGGGTAGCAATCAGCCCCAGCATTTT
many	TRBV20-1	TRBJ1-1	NA	CSAVGTLNTEAFF	TGCAGTGCCGTCGGGACACTTAACACTGAAGCTTTCTTT
many	TRBV20-1	TRBJ2-7	NA	CSAPGESYEQYF	TGCAGTGCCCCAGGGGAGTCCTACGAGCAGTACTTC
few	TRBV9	TRBJ2-5	NA	CASSVAETQYF	TGTGCCAGCAGCGTAGCGGAGACCCAGTACTTC
NA	TRBV29-1	TRBJ2-3	NA	CSVDRVDTQYF	TGCAGCGTTGATAGGGTAGATACGCAGTATTTT
few	TRBV20-1	TRBJ2-2	NA	CSARPTGPNTGELFF	TGCAGTGCTAGACCGACAGGCCCGAACACCGGGGAGCTGTTTTTT
many	TRBV2	TRBJ2-5	NA	CASSEETQYF	TGTGCCAGCAGTGAAGAGACCCAGTACTTC
few	TRBV6-2/TRBV6-3	TRBJ2-1	TRBD1	CASTEDRGVYNEQFF	TGTGCCAGCACCGAGGACAGGGGAGTCTACAATGAGCAGTTCTTC
few	TRBV20-1	TRBJ2-1	NA	CSARKHSFERNEQFF	TGCAGTGCTAGAAAGCACAGCTTCGAGCGGAATGAGCAGTTCTTC
many	TRBV20-1	TRBJ1-4	NA	CSARDTGWEEKLFF	TGCAGTGCTAGAGATACAGGGTGGGAAGAAAAACTGTTTTTT
NA	TRBV2	TRBJ1-6	TRBD1	CASSWGQGADSPLHF	TGTGCCAGCAGCTGGGGGCAGGGGGCAGACTCACCCCTCCACTTT
many	TRBV5-1	TRBJ2-7	NA	CASSLGLQSISYEQYF	TGCGCCAGCAGCTTGGGGCTACAGTCCATCTCCTACGAGCAGTACTTC
many	TRBV29-1	TRBJ2-7	TRBD1	CSVLGQTSYEQYF	TGCAGCGTACTGGGACAGACCTCCTACGAGCAGTACTTC
few	TRBV27	TRBJ2-1	TRBD1	CASSLTGETYNEQFF	TGTGCCAGCAGCCTAACAGGGGAAACCTACAATGAGCAGTTCTTC
many	TRBV5-1	TRBJ1-4	NA	CASSPVATNEKLFF	TGCGCCAGCAGCCCTGTCGCAACTAATGAAAAACTGTTTTTT
many	TRBV6-1	TRBJ1-5	NA	CASSESGRGNQPQHF	TGTGCCAGCAGTGAATCCGGACGTGGCAATCAGCCCCAGCATTTT
NA	TRBV20-1	TRBJ2-7	TRBD2	CSAVRAGGHEQYF	TGCAGTGCTGTACGAGCGGGAGGCCACGAGCAGTACTTC